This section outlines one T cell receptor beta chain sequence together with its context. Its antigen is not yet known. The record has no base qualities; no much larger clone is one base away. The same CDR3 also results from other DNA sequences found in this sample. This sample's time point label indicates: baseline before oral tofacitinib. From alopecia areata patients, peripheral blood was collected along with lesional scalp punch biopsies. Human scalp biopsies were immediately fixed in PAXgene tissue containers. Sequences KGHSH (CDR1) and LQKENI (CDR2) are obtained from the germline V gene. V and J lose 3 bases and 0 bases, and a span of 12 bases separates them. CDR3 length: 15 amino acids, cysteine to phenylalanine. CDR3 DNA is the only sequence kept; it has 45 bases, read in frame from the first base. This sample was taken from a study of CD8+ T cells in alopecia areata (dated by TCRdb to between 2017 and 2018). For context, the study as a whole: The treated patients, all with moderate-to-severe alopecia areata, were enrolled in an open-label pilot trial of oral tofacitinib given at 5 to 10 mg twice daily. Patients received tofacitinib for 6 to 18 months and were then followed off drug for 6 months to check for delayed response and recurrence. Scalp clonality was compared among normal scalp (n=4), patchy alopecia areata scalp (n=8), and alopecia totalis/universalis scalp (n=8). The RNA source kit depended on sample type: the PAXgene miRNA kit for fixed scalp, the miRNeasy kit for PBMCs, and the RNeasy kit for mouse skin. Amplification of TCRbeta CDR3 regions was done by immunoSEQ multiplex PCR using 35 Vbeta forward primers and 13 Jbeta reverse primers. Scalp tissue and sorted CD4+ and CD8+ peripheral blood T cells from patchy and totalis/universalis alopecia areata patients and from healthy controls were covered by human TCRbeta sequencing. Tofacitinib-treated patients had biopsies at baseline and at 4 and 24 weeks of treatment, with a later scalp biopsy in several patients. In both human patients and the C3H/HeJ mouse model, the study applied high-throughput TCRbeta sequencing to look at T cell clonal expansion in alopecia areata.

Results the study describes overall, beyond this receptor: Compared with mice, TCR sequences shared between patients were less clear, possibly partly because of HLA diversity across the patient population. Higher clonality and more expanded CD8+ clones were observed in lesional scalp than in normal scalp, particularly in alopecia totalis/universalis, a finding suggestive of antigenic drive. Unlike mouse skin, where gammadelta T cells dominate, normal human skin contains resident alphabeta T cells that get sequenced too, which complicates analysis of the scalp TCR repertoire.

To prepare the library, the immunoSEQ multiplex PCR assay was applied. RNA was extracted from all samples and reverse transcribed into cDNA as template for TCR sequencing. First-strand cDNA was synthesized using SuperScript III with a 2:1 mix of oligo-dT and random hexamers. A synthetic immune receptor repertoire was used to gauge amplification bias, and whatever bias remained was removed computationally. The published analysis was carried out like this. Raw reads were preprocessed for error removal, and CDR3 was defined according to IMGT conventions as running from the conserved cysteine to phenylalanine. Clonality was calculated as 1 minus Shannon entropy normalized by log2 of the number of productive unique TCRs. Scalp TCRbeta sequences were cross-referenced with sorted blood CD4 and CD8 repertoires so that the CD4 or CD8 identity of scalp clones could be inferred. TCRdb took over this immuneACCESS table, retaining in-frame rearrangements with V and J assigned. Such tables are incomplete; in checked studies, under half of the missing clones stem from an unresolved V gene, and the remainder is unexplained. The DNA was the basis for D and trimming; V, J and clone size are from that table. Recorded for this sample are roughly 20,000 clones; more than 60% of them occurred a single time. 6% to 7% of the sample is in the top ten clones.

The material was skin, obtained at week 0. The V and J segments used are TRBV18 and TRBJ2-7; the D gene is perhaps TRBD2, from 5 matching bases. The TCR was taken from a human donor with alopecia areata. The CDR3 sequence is CASSPAAAVSYEQYF. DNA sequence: TGTGCCAGCTCACCGGCGGCAGCGGTCTCCTACGAGCAGTACTTC.